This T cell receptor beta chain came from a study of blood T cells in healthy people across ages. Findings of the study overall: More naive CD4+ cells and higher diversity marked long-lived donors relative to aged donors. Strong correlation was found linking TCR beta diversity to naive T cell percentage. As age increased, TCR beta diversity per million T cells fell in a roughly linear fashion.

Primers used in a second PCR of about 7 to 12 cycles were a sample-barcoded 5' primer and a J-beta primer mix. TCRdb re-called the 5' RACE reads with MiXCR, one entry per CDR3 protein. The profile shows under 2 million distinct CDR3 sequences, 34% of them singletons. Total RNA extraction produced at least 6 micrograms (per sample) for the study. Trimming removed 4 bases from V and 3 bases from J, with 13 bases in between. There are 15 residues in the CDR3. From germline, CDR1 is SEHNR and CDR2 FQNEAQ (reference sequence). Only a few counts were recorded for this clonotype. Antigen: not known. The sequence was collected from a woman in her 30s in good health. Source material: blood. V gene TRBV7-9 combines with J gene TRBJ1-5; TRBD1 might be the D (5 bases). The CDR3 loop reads CASSSPRDDNQPQHF. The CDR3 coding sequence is TGTGCCAGCAGCTCCCCCCGGGACGACAATCAGCCCCAGCATTTT.